A selection of T cell receptor beta chains follows, all from one sample in a study of shared clonotypes between healthy human individuals. TCRdb's copy holds only in-frame clones and misses some; the assay was immunoSEQ multiplex PCR. The sample shows millions of clones, about 92% of them seen only once. Sequencing was done on a sample of naive CD4+ T cells sorted from blood. The receptors stem from a man younger than 35 in good health. The CDR3 runs from the conserved cysteine through the conserved F or W. D genes are given only for firm matches.

v_call: TRBV6-5; j_call: TRBJ2-7; d_call: -; cdr3_aa: CASSYSRRGYEQYF
v_call: TRBV19; j_call: TRBJ1-6; d_call: -; cdr3_aa: CASSIRDFQSSYNSPLHF
v_call: TRBV14; j_call: TRBJ2-7; d_call: TRBD1; cdr3_aa: CASSQGRQGIYEQYF
v_call: TRBV9; j_call: TRBJ1-4; d_call: -; cdr3_aa: CASSSRDLGEKLFF
v_call: TRBV30; j_call: -; d_call: -; cdr3_aa: CAWRIDGTYEQYF
v_call: TRBV11-2; j_call: TRBJ1-1; d_call: -; cdr3_aa: CASRPNHGTLYTEAFF
v_call: TRBV6-5; j_call: TRBJ2-5; d_call: -; cdr3_aa: CASRQGFQETQYF
v_call: TRBV11-3; j_call: TRBJ2-2; d_call: -; cdr3_aa: CASSPQTGELFF
v_call: TRBV5-1; j_call: TRBJ2-3; d_call: TRBD2; cdr3_aa: CASSLDGTSDTDTQYF
v_call: TRBV5-1; j_call: TRBJ2-1; d_call: TRBD2; cdr3_aa: CASSLDGTSEDGEQFF
v_call: TRBV9; j_call: TRBJ2-2; d_call: -; cdr3_aa: CASTVDGGAVSGELFF
v_call: TRBV11-2; j_call: TRBJ2-7; d_call: -; cdr3_aa: CASSFPFPPDSAYEQYF
v_call: TRBV18; j_call: TRBJ2-5; d_call: -; cdr3_aa: CASSRTEGETQYF
v_call: TRBV7-2; j_call: TRBJ2-2; d_call: TRBD2; cdr3_aa: CASSRSGGAPGELFF
v_call: TRBV7-2; j_call: TRBJ1-5; d_call: -; cdr3_aa: CASSLARGGFLSDQPQHF
v_call: TRBV2; j_call: TRBJ1-4; d_call: -; cdr3_aa: CASSVRGTGEKLFF
v_call: TRBV2; j_call: TRBJ1-5; d_call: -; cdr3_aa: CASSDRWAQPQHF
v_call: TRBV5-4; j_call: TRBJ2-5; d_call: TRBD2; cdr3_aa: CASRLAGQETQYF
v_call: TRBV29-1; j_call: TRBJ1-1; d_call: -; cdr3_aa: CSVGGTATGAFF
v_call: TRBV18; j_call: TRBJ2-5; d_call: TRBD1; cdr3_aa: CASSPQGARETQYF
v_call: TRBV4-3; j_call: TRBJ1-2; d_call: -; cdr3_aa: CASSQDGTPGSLYGYTF
v_call: TRBV10-1; j_call: TRBJ2-7; d_call: -; cdr3_aa: CASSDGTQPEQYF
v_call: TRBV18; j_call: TRBJ1-6; d_call: TRBD1; cdr3_aa: CASSPTGIDSPLHF
v_call: TRBV29-1; j_call: TRBJ2-5; d_call: TRBD2; cdr3_aa: CSVEVGLAGARGETQYF
v_call: TRBV10-1; j_call: TRBJ2-3; d_call: TRBD2; cdr3_aa: CASATSESTDTQYF
v_call: TRBV7-2; j_call: TRBJ2-3; d_call: TRBD2; cdr3_aa: CASSPGTSGNTDTQYF
v_call: TRBV27; j_call: TRBJ1-1; d_call: -; cdr3_aa: CASSPRVGTTEAFF
v_call: TRBV27; j_call: TRBJ2-3; d_call: TRBD2; cdr3_aa: CASSGRTSGDSDTQYF
v_call: TRBV2; j_call: TRBJ2-7; d_call: -; cdr3_aa: CASTEGGHNYEQYF
v_call: TRBV4-3; j_call: TRBJ1-2; d_call: -; cdr3_aa: CASSPIGIDIYGYTF
v_call: TRBV5-1; j_call: TRBJ2-7; d_call: TRBD2; cdr3_aa: CASRRLAESYEQYF
v_call: TRBV5-1; j_call: TRBJ2-5; d_call: TRBD2; cdr3_aa: CASRPTSAVGTQYF
v_call: TRBV7-9; j_call: TRBJ2-3; d_call: -; cdr3_aa: CASSLIPASTDTQYF
v_call: TRBV6-5; j_call: TRBJ2-4; d_call: -; cdr3_aa: CASSYSRVGAKNIQYF
v_call: TRBV5-8; j_call: TRBJ2-3; d_call: -; cdr3_aa: CASSLATTARPMTDTQYF
v_call: TRBV7-9; j_call: TRBJ2-7; d_call: TRBD1; cdr3_aa: CASNPGDRSYEQYF
v_call: TRBV7-3; j_call: TRBJ1-2; d_call: -; cdr3_aa: CASSLMGPADYGYTF
v_call: TRBV6-1; j_call: TRBJ1-1; d_call: -; cdr3_aa: CASSGVVGVWGPVAEAFF
v_call: TRBV15; j_call: TRBJ2-7; d_call: TRBD2; cdr3_aa: CATSRTQQRGSTYEQYF
v_call: TRBV5-1; j_call: TRBJ1-4; d_call: -; cdr3_aa: CASRTGQKNEKLFF
v_call: TRBV5-1; j_call: TRBJ2-7; d_call: TRBD1; cdr3_aa: CASSPSGQGMAEQYF
v_call: TRBV5-5; j_call: TRBJ2-2; d_call: -; cdr3_aa: CASSPGDTSPGELFF
v_call: TRBV11-2; j_call: TRBJ2-7; d_call: -; cdr3_aa: CASSLVLDGAYEQYF
v_call: TRBV2; j_call: TRBJ1-1; d_call: -; cdr3_aa: CATQGVSAEAFF
v_call: TRBV7-2; j_call: TRBJ1-5; d_call: TRBD1; cdr3_aa: CASSLGTGWNQPQHF
v_call: TRBV29-1; j_call: TRBJ2-2; d_call: -; cdr3_aa: CSVAQRLTGELFF
v_call: TRBV7-9; j_call: TRBJ2-1; d_call: TRBD2; cdr3_aa: CASSGGLAGWVGTEQFF
v_call: TRBV5-4; j_call: TRBJ2-7; d_call: TRBD1; cdr3_aa: CASSFDRGPYEQYF
v_call: TRBV27; j_call: TRBJ1-1; d_call: -; cdr3_aa: CASTPVSAYGTEAFF
v_call: TRBV10-2; j_call: TRBJ2-6; d_call: -; cdr3_aa: CASRVLSSGANVLTF
v_call: TRBV5-4; j_call: TRBJ2-5; d_call: TRBD1; cdr3_aa: CASSSGQGIQETQYF